The 19 T cell receptor beta chains below were found in one sample sequenced in a study of blood T cell repertoires in COVID-19. Libraries were prepared by immunoSEQ multiplex PCR; TCRdb keeps only in-frame clonotypes and omits some of them. The data contain roughly 70,000 clones, approximately 86% of them singletons. The specimen sequenced was peripheral blood. These receptors originate from a man older than 75 with COVID-19, enrolled during active disease.

For this clone: The sample contains more than one DNA sequence encoding this CDR3. V is TRBV14 and J is TRBJ1-4; 10 bases are a match to TRBD1. CDR3 length: 16 residues. CDR1 is SGHDN, CDR2 FVKESK, per germline. The junction had 5 bases not matched to a gene; V was cut back by 5 bases and J by 2 bases. As DNA, the CDR3 is TGTGCCAGCAGCTCCCGACAGGGGGCCACTAATGAAAAACTGTTTTTT. Translation: CASSSRQGATNEKLFF.

CDR3 DNA: TGCAGTGCTAGGACAGGCCATGGCTACACCTTC. Translating gives CSARTGHGYTF. The V gene is TRBV20-1, the J gene TRBJ1-2; tentative D call: TRBD1 (6 bases). The germline V gene encodes CDR1 DFQATT and CDR2 SNEGSKA (reference sequence). Trimming removed 3 bases at V and 6 bases at J, with 8 bases between. CDR3 length: 11 amino acids.

The gene calls are TRBV5-5 and TRBJ1-1; D is possibly TRBD1 (5 bases). The CDR3 has 14 residues. V was cut by 4 bases and J by 5 bases, with 15 bases left in between. The germline V gene has CDR1 SGHKS and CDR2 YYEKEE (reference sequence). The CDR3 sequence: CASSAAGPGTEAFF. CDR3 in DNA: TGTGCCAGCAGCGCGGCGGGGCCGGGGACTGAAGCTTTCTTT.

This clone was observed a few times. This rearrangement joins TRBV5-1 to TRBJ1-2, with a weak D call TRBD1 (5 bases). Trimming took 1 base from V and 0 from J, leaving 7 bases between them. Germline loops: CDR1 SGHRS, CDR2 YFSETQ. This CDR3 is built from 14 residues. The CDR3 loop reads CASSLRQTNYGYTF. In nucleotides, the CDR3 is TGCGCCAGCAGCTTGAGACAGACTAACTATGGCTACACCTTC.

This chain links TRBV6-6 with TRBJ1-1; 10 bases are shared with TRBD1. After removal of 6 bases from V and 4 bases from J, the junction contained 8 bases not matched to a gene. The CDR3 is 15 residues long. Germline-derived CDR1 and CDR2 are MNHNY and SVGAGI (reference sequence). CDR3 DNA sequence: TGTGCCAGCAGGGGGGGGACAGGGGTTGGCACTGAAGCTTTCTTT. Its translation: CASRGGTGVGTEAFF.

This chain connects TRBV6-5 to TRBJ1-5, with D tentatively TRBD1 (5 bases). This CDR3 has 14 residues. V lost 8 bases and J lost 0, with 11 bases in between. CDR1 and CDR2 from the germline V gene are MNHEY and SVGAGI. CDR3 DNA sequence: TGTGCCAGCCGAAAGGGGAATAGCAATCAGCCCCAGCATTTT. It encodes CASRKGNSNQPQHF.

The CDR3 is CASSIGDRKNTGELFF. Here the CDR3 DNA reads TGTGCCAGTAGTATCGGGGACAGGAAGAACACCGGGGAGCTGTTTTTT. The V gene is TRBV19, the J gene TRBJ2-2, with 8 bases that match TRBD1. J gave up 1 base and V 3 bases, and 4 bases lay outside the gene matches. Germline V gene sequence: CDR1 LNHDA, CDR2 SQIVND (reference sequence). The CDR3 is 16 residues long.

This clone turned up a few times. The chain employs TRBV6-6 and TRBJ1-5; D is undetermined. Germline V gene sequence: CDR1 MNHNY, CDR2 SVGAGI (reference sequence). V lost 0 bases and J lost 1, with 7 bases in between. The CDR3 consists of 15 residues. The CDR3 DNA follows: TGTGCCAGCAGTTACTCTCGGGTGAGCAATCAGCCCCAGCATTTT. It specifies CASSYSRVSNQPQHF.

The chain is built from TRBV28 and TRBJ2-7; 10 bases agree with TRBD1. This CDR3 comprises 12 residues. Germline assignment: CDR1 MDHEN and CDR2 SYDVKM. V was clipped by 10 bases and J by 4 bases; unmatched bases: 4. The CDR3 loop is CATTGQGYEQYF. CDR3 sequence (DNA): TGTGCCACCACGGGACAGGGGTACGAGCAGTACTTC.

V is TRBV2 and J is TRBJ1-2; 9 bases match TRBD1. Germline V gene lookup returns CDR1 SNHLY and CDR2 FYNNEI. The CDR3 loop spans 14 amino acids. V trimming: 4 bases; J trimming: 7 bases; junction bases outside the gene matches: 7. Written as DNA, the CDR3 is TGTGCCAGCAGTGTTGTACAGGGGGCAGGTGGCTACACCTTC. Translated, it gives CASSVVQGAGGYTF. The full variable domain, with the rest looked up from reference TRBV2 and TRBJ1-2, is EPEVTQTPSHQVTQMGQEVILRCVPISNHLYFYWYRQILGQKVEFLVSFYNNEISEKSEIFDDQFSVERPDGSNFTLKIRSTKLEDSAMYFCASSVVQGAGGYTFGSGTRLTVV.

In this sample, this clone turned up once. The chain has TRBV10-3 and TRBJ1-1; 12 bases are shared with TRBD1. The CDR3 is 15 residues long. V was pared by 5 bases and J by 0 bases, with 1 base of the junction left unmatched. Looked up from germline, CDR1 is ENHRY and CDR2 is SYGVKD. CDR3 residues: CAISWDRGLNTEAFF. The CDR3 DNA reads TGTGCCATCAGTTGGGACAGGGGGCTGAACACTGAAGCTTTCTTT.

The gene calls are TRBV7-2 and TRBJ1-4, with a weak D call TRBD1 (6 bases). V lost 9 bases and J lost 3, with 11 bases in between. Germline V gene sequence: CDR1 SGHTA, CDR2 FQGNSA. This CDR3 contains 13 residues. Here the CDR3 DNA reads TGTGCCAGTGCAAGACAGGCTAATGAAAAACTGTTTTTT. It specifies CASARQANEKLFF.

J is TRBJ1-1 and V is TRBV27, with D maybe TRBD1 (5 bases). Trimming took off 4 bases at V and 1 base at J, with 13 bases between the two ends. CDR1 MNHEY and CDR2 SMNVEV come from the germline V gene (reference sequence). The CDR3 contains 15 residues. CDR3 coding DNA: TGTGCCAGCAGTTCAAGGGGTTTTGGGAACACTGAAGCTTTCTTT. Residues: CASSSRGFGNTEAFF.

The rearrangement uses TRBV7-2 and TRBJ2-5, with 7 bases lining up with TRBD1. The J segment lost 5 bases and the V segment lost 4 bases, leaving 4 bases of the junction unmatched. This CDR3 region has 13 residues. Germline values: CDR1 SGHTA, CDR2 FQGNSA. The CDR3 loop is CASSWGTAETQYF. The CDR3 DNA sequence: TGTGCCAGCAGCTGGGGGACAGCGGAGACCCAGTACTTC.

The V gene is TRBV28, the J gene TRBJ1-4, with 9 nucleotides matching TRBD1. CDR1 and CDR2 (germline): MDHEN, SYDVKM. The V gene end was trimmed by 5 bases and the J gene end by 2 bases; junction bases not matched to a gene: 6. The CDR3 runs to 16 residues. CDR3 DNA: TGTGCCAGCAGTAGGGACAGGGTATTCACTAATGAAAAACTGTTTTTT. Amino acids: CASSRDRVFTNEKLFF.

This clone was observed a single time. The gene calls are TRBV20-1 and TRBJ1-1; weak D call: TRBD1 (6 bases). The V end was cut by 3 bases, the J end by 7 bases, with 15 bases between. Germline CDR1 reads DFQATT; CDR2 reads SNEGSKA (reference sequence). CDR3 length equals 13 residues. The CDR3 bases are TGCAGTGCTAGTGGGACAACGGGGGGTGAAGCTTTCTTT. Translating gives CSASGTTGGEAFF.

This chain uses TRBV5-6 with TRBJ1-2; D remains unclear. CDR3 length: 14 amino acids. V was cut by 4 bases and J by 6 bases, with 16 bases left in between. CDR1 and CDR2 (germline): SGHDT, YYEEEE. CDR3 loop: CASSRRIRVNGYTF. CDR3 DNA sequence: TGTGCCAGCAGCAGAAGGATCCGGGTCAATGGCTACACCTTC.

The chain combines TRBV13 with TRBJ1-2, with 7 bases fitting TRBD1. The CDR3 loop spans 15 amino acids. Germline V gene data show CDR1 as PRHDT and CDR2 as FYEKMQ (reference sequence). Trimming took 4 bases from V and 5 from J; bases not matched to a gene: 10. In DNA form, the CDR3 reads TGTGCCAGCAGCTCCAGGGGGGACACCTGGTATGGCTACACCTTC. It specifies CASSSRGDTWYGYTF.

This chain joins TRBV5-1 and TRBJ1-2; 8 bases line up with TRBD1. This CDR3 spans 15 amino acids. Germline CDR1 SGHRS, CDR2 YFSETQ. Trimming removed 4 bases from V and 0 bases from J; junction bases left unmatched: 5. The CDR3 region has the DNA TGCGCCAGCAGCCGGGGACAGGCTACTAACTATGGCTACACCTTC. It yields the protein CASSRGQATNYGYTF.